This T cell receptor beta chain was identified during a study of blood T cell repertoires in COVID-19. Study background: Collection of acute and convalescent COVID-19 samples took place in the United States, Italy and Spain. Nucleic acid was either cDNA or gDNA, and it came from T cells, B-cell-depleted T cells, or PBMCs.

In the original analysis: Scientists estimated how many nucleated cells there were by amplifying reference gene primers. Profiled with immunoSEQ multiplex PCR; TCRdb holds only in-frame clones, not every one. That table supplies the V and J calls and clone size; D and trimming were determined from the DNA. The sample lists 75,000 to 90,000 clones, 86% seen once, with approximately 8% in the top ten. CDR3 length: 15 amino acids. Germline V gene sequence: CDR1 SGHVS, CDR2 FQNEAQ. V was cut by 6 bases and J by 5 bases, with 19 bases left in between. The receptor comes from a man in his fifties or sixties with active COVID-19. Sequencing input: peripheral blood. This rearrangement joins TRBV7-8 to TRBJ1-2, with D perhaps TRBD1 (5 bases). The CDR3, as DNA: TGTGCCAGCAGAAAGGGCGGGGCAGGGAATTATGGCTACACCTTC. Its protein product is CASRKGGAGNYGYTF.